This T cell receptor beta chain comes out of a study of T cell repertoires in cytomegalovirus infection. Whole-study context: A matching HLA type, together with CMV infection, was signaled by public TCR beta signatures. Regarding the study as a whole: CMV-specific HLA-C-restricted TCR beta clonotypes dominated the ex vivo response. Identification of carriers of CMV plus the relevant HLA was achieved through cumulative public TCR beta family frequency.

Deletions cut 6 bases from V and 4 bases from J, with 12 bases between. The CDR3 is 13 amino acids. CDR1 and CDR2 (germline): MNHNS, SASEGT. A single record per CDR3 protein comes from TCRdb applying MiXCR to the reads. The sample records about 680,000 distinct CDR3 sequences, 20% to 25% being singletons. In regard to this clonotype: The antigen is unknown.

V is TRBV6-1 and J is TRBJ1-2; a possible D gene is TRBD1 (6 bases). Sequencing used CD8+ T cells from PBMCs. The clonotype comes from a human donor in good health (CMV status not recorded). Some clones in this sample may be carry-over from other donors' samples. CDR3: CASSNRDIYGYTF. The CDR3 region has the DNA TGTGCCAGCAGCAACCGGGACATCTATGGCTACACCTTC.